A single sample is the source of the 29 T cell receptor beta chains below, sequenced in a study of shared clonotypes between healthy human individuals. The naive CD8 subset, CD45RO-negative cells positively selected for CCR7, excluded terminally differentiated effector memory CD45RA+ cells. Repertoires were generated with immunoSEQ multiplex PCR, while TCRdb's copy carries only in-frame clones and drops some. The sample has approximately 600,000 clones, approximately 96% seen once. The sequenced material came from naive CD8+ T cells sorted from blood. These receptors were collected from a woman between 25 and 40 years old in good health.

The rearrangement links TRBV19 to TRBJ2-1, with TRBD2 matching over 13 bases. The germline gives CDR1 LNHDA, CDR2 SQIVND (reference sequence). The CDR3 runs to 15 residues. After removal of 6 bases from V and 7 bases from J, the junction contained 6 bases not matched to a gene. The CDR3 DNA is TGTGCCAGTAGATGGACTAGCGGGAGCATAAATGAGCAGTTCTTC. This sequence encodes CASRWTSGSINEQFF.

This chain uses TRBV27 with TRBJ1-5; the match to TRBD1 covers 8 bases. Unmatched junction bases numbered 3, after V lost 6 bases and J lost 5 bases. In germline, CDR1 is MNHEY, CDR2 SMNVEV (reference sequence). This CDR3 has 13 residues. The DNA for the CDR3 is TGTGCCAGCAGCGGGACAGGCTATCAGCCCCAGCATTTT. This sequence encodes CASSGTGYQPQHF.

This chain links TRBV5-4 with TRBJ2-1, with D unclear. Trimming took 2 bases from V and 7 from J, leaving 7 bases between them. CDR1 SGHNT and CDR2 YYREEE come from the germline V gene (reference sequence). CDR3 length: 12 amino acids. The DNA for the CDR3 is TGTGCCAGCAGCTTCCTAGGGAATGAGCAGTTCTTC. Translated: CASSFLGNEQFF.

The chain links TRBV4-2 to TRBJ2-1, with TRBD2 identical over 10 bases. In germline, CDR1 is LGHNA, CDR2 YNFKEQ. Unmatched junction bases numbered 10, after V lost 0 bases and J lost 8 bases. This CDR3 has 17 amino acids. This CDR3 reads CASSQEAGGLSLDEQFF. For the CDR3, the DNA is TGTGCCAGCAGCCAAGAAGCGGGAGGGCTGTCTTTGGATGAGCAGTTCTTC.

The chain has TRBV5-6 and TRBJ1-1, with 12 bases that match TRBD1. The CDR3 runs 16 residues. Germline CDR1 reads SGHDT; CDR2 reads YYEEEE. J was trimmed by 4 bases and V by 3 bases; bases with no gene match: 7. CDR3 sequence (DNA): TGTGCCAGCAGCTGGGGGACAGGGGGCCGGAGCACTGAAGCTTTCTTT. It encodes CASSWGTGGRSTEAFF.

The chain couples TRBV27 to TRBJ2-7; 13 positions match TRBD2. V shed 8 bases, J shed 7 bases, and the junction held 8 bases outside the gene matches. Germline V lookup: CDR1 MNHEY, CDR2 SMNVEV (reference sequence). CDR3 length: 14 residues. The CDR3 reads CASGTSGRAFEQYF. DNA of the CDR3: TGTGCCAGCGGAACTAGCGGGAGGGCATTTGAGCAGTACTTC.

Concerning this clone: Other DNA sequences within the sample encode an identical CDR3. The chain is built from TRBV19 and TRBJ2-7; 11 bases map to TRBD2. V lost 4 bases, J lost 3 bases, and 2 bases stayed unmatched. The CDR3 contains 14 residues. CDR1 and CDR2 (germline): LNHDA, SQIVND (reference sequence). CDR3 sequence: CASSTGTSGYEQYF. The DNA of the CDR3 is TGTGCCAGTAGTACCGGGACTAGCGGCTACGAGCAGTACTTC.

V usage is TRBV27 and J usage is TRBJ1-6, with D perhaps matching TRBD1 (5 bases). V was shortened by 8 bases and J by 11 bases, with 16 bases between the two germline ends. The CDR3 is 13 residues long. Germline CDR1 MNHEY, CDR2 SMNVEV (reference sequence). CDR3 sequence: CASPTRDETPLHF. For the CDR3, the DNA is TGTGCCAGCCCTACCAGGGACGAGACACCCCTCCACTTT.

This rearrangement joins TRBV21-1 to TRBJ1-1. TRBV21-1 is a pseudogene locus. This CDR3 comprises 14 residues. The CDR3 sequence is CASSSGTLNTEAFF. The CDR3 nucleotides read TGTGCCAGCAGCAGCGGGACACTGAACACTGAAGCTTTCTTT.

The J gene is TRBJ2-1, the V gene TRBV27; D perhaps matches TRBD2 (5 bases). Between the trimmed V and J ends, which lost 4 bases and 2 bases, there was a span of 9 bases. From germline, CDR1 is MNHEY and CDR2 SMNVEV (reference sequence). CDR3 length: 14 amino acids. Written as DNA, the CDR3 is TGTGCCAGCAGTTCCAGCGGAGCCTACAATGAGCAGTTCTTC. Its translation is CASSSSGAYNEQFF.

The rearrangement joins TRBV29-1 to TRBJ2-1, with D unresolved. V was shortened by 2 bases and J by 2 bases, with 4 bases between the two germline ends. Germline V gives CDR1 SQVTM, CDR2 ANQGSEA. The CDR3 loop spans 12 amino acids. The CDR3 nucleotides read TGCAGCGTTGAAATGACCTACAATGAGCAGTTCTTC. It yields the protein CSVEMTYNEQFF.

The chain couples TRBV27 to TRBJ1-5; D possibly corresponds to TRBD1 (6 bases). Between the trimmed V and J ends, which lost 5 bases and 6 bases, there was a span of 17 bases. The germline gives CDR1 MNHEY, CDR2 SMNVEV (reference sequence). The CDR3 extends over 15 amino acids. CDR3 coding DNA: TGTGCCAGCAGTCTGACGGGACATATCGGTCAGCCCCAGCATTTT. Its translation is CASSLTGHIGQPQHF.

The chain carries TRBV7-9 and TRBJ2-7, with D maybe TRBD2 (7 bases). The CDR3 covers 15 residues. V was cut by 4 bases and J by 7 bases, with 20 bases left in between. Germline V lookup: CDR1 SEHNR, CDR2 FQNEAQ (reference sequence). The CDR3 region has the DNA TGTGCCAGCAGCTCGGGGGGCAGGGTGAGTGGAGAGCAGTACTTC. This encodes CASSSGGRVSGEQYF.

For this clone: Different DNA sequences within this sample yield the same CDR3. The CDR3 DNA is TGCAGCGTTGTGGAGGGACTAGCGGGAGTTGAGCAGTACTTC. Translated, it gives CSVVEGLAGVEQYF. The chain recombines TRBV29-1 with TRBJ2-7; 14 bases agree with TRBD2. The CDR3 extends over 14 amino acids. CDR1 is SQVTM, CDR2 ANQGSEA, per germline. Trimming took 4 bases from V and 7 from J; bases not matched to a gene: 6.

This rearrangement joins TRBV28 to TRBJ1-1, with a tentative D call TRBD1 (5 bases). Germline CDR1 MDHEN, CDR2 SYDVKM. V lost 3 bases to trimming and J lost 3 bases, with 14 bases between them. This CDR3 comprises 15 residues. The CDR3 loop reads CASSFRARGDTEAFF. The CDR3 DNA is TGTGCCAGCAGTTTCAGGGCGAGAGGGGACACTGAAGCTTTCTTT.

A note on this clone: Within the sample, other DNA sequences also encode this same CDR3. DNA for the CDR3: TGTGCCAGCAGCCTGGGACTAGCGGGCTACAATGAGCAGTTCTTC. It codes for CASSLGLAGYNEQFF. The chain links TRBV5-4 to TRBJ2-1; TRBD2 agrees at 12 bases. The CDR3 loop spans 15 amino acids. The J segment lost 3 bases and the V segment lost 4 bases, leaving 2 bases of the junction unmatched. Germline V gene sequence: CDR1 SGHNT, CDR2 YYREEE (reference sequence).

Only a few counts were recorded for this clone. J is TRBJ2-1 and V is TRBV13, with 11 bases aligning to TRBD2. The germline V gene encodes CDR1 PRHDT and CDR2 FYEKMQ (reference sequence). The CDR3 contains 15 residues. Trimming at V came to 2 bases and at J to 9 bases, leaving 6 bases not matched to a gene. The CDR3 region is CASSLPSSGGREQFF. The CDR3 bases are TGTGCCAGCAGCTTACCGTCTAGCGGGGGGCGTGAGCAGTTCTTC.

This chain links TRBV27 with TRBJ2-7; either TRBD1 or TRBD2 may fit D (5 bases each). The CDR3 has 14 amino acids. Trimming removed 4 bases at V and 2 bases at J, with 12 bases between. Germline V gene lookup returns CDR1 MNHEY and CDR2 SMNVEV (reference sequence). The chain's CDR3 is CASSSREFPYEQYF. Here the CDR3 DNA reads TGTGCCAGCAGTTCCAGGGAGTTCCCCTACGAGCAGTACTTC.

This clone came up once. The V gene is TRBV29-1, the J gene TRBJ2-2; D unclear. V was pared by 5 bases and J by 5 bases, with 6 bases between. From germline, CDR1 is SQVTM and CDR2 ANQGSEA. CDR3 length: 11 residues. The CDR3 DNA follows: TGCAGCGTTTCGGAAACCGGGGAGCTGTTTTTT. It specifies CSVSETGELFF.

CDR3 sequence (DNA): TGTGCCAGCAGTCTAGGACCAGGGGAAGCGGGGCGGGAGACCCAGTACTTC. Its protein product is CASSLGPGEAGRETQYF. The chain joins TRBV27 to TRBJ2-5; a weak D match, TRBD2 (7 bases). Trimming took 5 bases from V and 5 from J, leaving 24 bases between them. This CDR3 is 17 amino acids long. Germline V CDR1 and CDR2: MNHEY, SMNVEV (reference sequence).

The chain links TRBV12-2 to TRBJ1-2. TRBV12-2 is described as a pseudogene. This CDR3 has 19 residues. The CDR3 region is CASRLAWFSGRVANYGYTF. CDR3 coding DNA: TGTGCAAGTCGCTTAGCTTGGTTTTCAGGGAGGGTGGCTAACTATGGCTACACCTTC.

The chain combines TRBV15 with TRBJ2-7, with D unclear. The CDR3 loop spans 19 amino acids. V lost 0 bases, J lost 0 bases, and 21 bases lay in between. CDR1 is LNHNV and CDR2 is YYDKDF in the germline V gene (reference sequence). The CDR3 region is CATSRDHLSSQPSSYEQYF. The CDR3 nucleotides are TGTGCCACCAGCAGAGATCATCTTTCATCACAACCGAGCTCCTACGAGCAGTACTTC.

The gene calls are TRBV27 and TRBJ1-4, with D possibly TRBD1 on 5 matching bases. Germline V lookup: CDR1 MNHEY, CDR2 SMNVEV (reference sequence). V was cut by 5 bases and J by 4 bases, with 17 bases left in between. CDR3 length: 16 residues. The CDR3 is CASSLTGDSDNEKLFF. The DNA of the CDR3 is TGTGCCAGCAGTCTCACGGGGGACTCGGATAATGAAAAACTGTTTTTT.

Regarding this clone: Mismatch with germline at one junction end may stem from a read error. This chain links TRBV29-1 with TRBJ1-2, with TRBD1 identical over 7 bases. Per the germline V gene, CDR1 is SQVTM and CDR2 is ANQGSEA. The CDR3 length is 14 residues. CDR3 coding DNA: TGCAACGTTGGTCAAACAGGGGAATACTATGGCTACACCTTC. This codes for CNVGQTGEYYGYTF. Full variable domain (missing parts from reference TRBV29-1 and TRBJ1-2): SAVISQKPSRDICQRGTSLTIQCQVDSQVTMMFWYRQQPGQSLTLIATANQGSEATYESGFVIDKFPISRPNLTFSTLTVSNMSPEDSSIYLCNVGQTGEYYGYTFGSGTRLTVV.

The genes are TRBV10-3 and TRBJ1-2; D remains ambiguous. The V gene's germline CDR1 is ENHRY and CDR2 SYGVKD. The CDR3 sequence is 16 residues long. The germline V and J ends were trimmed by 0 bases and 5 bases, with 16 bases remaining between them. The CDR3 is CAISESGAEGYYGYTF. The CDR3 nucleotides read TGTGCCATCAGTGAGTCCGGCGCCGAGGGATATTATGGCTACACCTTC.

The gene calls are TRBV27 and TRBJ1-2; D perhaps matches TRBD1 (6 bases). The CDR3 consists of 12 residues. Trimming took off 6 bases at V and 6 bases at J, with 11 bases between the two ends. CDR1 and CDR2 (germline): MNHEY, SMNVEV (reference sequence). CDR3 amino acids: CASRTGPNGYTF. The CDR3 DNA reads TGTGCCAGCAGAACAGGGCCCAATGGCTACACCTTC.

The V gene is TRBV27, the J gene TRBJ1-1; no reliable D call. The CDR3 is made up of 15 amino acids. Between the trimmed V and J ends, which lost 9 bases and 7 bases, there was a span of 24 bases. Per germline, CDR1 MNHEY and CDR2 SMNVEV (reference sequence). CDR3: CASRSWTAFEGEAFF. The CDR3 region has the DNA TGTGCCAGTAGGTCATGGACGGCGTTTGAGGGTGAAGCTTTCTTT.

The J gene is TRBJ1-5, the V gene TRBV28, with D tentatively TRBD1 (6 bases). Germline V lookup: CDR1 MDHEN, CDR2 SYDVKM. V lost 8 bases and J lost 3, with 11 bases in between. The CDR3 is 13 residues long. The CDR3 region has the DNA TGTGCCAGCTTGGACAGATCCAATCAGCCCCAGCATTTT. It yields the protein CASLDRSNQPQHF.

The V and J genes are TRBV5-6 and TRBJ2-1, with 11 bases matching TRBD2. V dropped 3 bases and J dropped 6; count of bases not matched to a gene: 5. Germline lookup yields CDR1 SGHDT and CDR2 YYEEEE. CDR3 size: 15 residues. In nucleotides, the CDR3 is TGTGCCAGCAGCTGGAGACTAGCGGGATTCAATGAGCAGTTCTTC. It encodes CASSWRLAGFNEQFF.